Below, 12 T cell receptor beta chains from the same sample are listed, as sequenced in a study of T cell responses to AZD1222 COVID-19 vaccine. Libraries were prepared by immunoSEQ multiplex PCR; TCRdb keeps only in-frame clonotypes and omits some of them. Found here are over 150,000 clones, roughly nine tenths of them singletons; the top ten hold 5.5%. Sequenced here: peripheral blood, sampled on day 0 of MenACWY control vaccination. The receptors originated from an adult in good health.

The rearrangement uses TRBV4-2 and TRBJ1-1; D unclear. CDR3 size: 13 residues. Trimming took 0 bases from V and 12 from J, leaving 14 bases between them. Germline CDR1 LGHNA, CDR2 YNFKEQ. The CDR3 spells CASSQETAGRTFF. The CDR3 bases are TGTGCCAGCAGCCAAGAAACGGCGGGTAGGACTTTCTTT.

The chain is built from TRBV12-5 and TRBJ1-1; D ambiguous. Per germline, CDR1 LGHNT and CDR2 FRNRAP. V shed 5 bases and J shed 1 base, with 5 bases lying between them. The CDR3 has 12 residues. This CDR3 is CASGIRNTEAFF. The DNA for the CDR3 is TGTGCTAGTGGTATAAGGAACACTGAAGCTTTCTTT.

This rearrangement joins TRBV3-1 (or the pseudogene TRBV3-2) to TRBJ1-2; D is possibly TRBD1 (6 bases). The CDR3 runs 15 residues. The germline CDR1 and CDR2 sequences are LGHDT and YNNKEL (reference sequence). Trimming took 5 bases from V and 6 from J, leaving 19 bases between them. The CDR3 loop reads CASSALRTGSHGYTF. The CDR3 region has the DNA TGTGCCAGCAGCGCCCTGCGCACAGGGTCCCATGGCTACACCTTC.

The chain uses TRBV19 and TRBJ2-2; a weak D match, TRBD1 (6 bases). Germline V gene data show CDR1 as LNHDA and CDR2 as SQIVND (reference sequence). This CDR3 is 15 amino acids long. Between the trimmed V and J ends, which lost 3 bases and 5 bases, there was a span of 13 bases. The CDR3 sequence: CASSMARGGTGELFF. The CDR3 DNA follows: TGTGCCAGTAGTATGGCCAGGGGCGGGACCGGGGAGCTGTTTTTT.

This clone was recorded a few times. The CDR3 loop is CASSVAGVVSPLHF. CDR3 DNA sequence: TGTGCCAGCAGCGTAGCGGGGGTAGTGTCACCCCTCCACTTT. The rearrangement joins TRBV9 to TRBJ1-6; D is possibly TRBD1 (5 bases). V was clipped by 0 bases and J by 10 bases, with 11 bases between them. The CDR3 is 14 amino acids. From germline, CDR1 is SGDLS and CDR2 YYNGEE.

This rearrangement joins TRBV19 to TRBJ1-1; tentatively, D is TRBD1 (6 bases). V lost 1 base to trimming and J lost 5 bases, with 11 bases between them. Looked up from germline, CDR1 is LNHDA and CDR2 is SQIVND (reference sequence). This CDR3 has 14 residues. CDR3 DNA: TGTGCCAGTAGTATAGGGGGGGCGGCGACTGAAGCTTTCTTT. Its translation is CASSIGGAATEAFF.

For the CDR3, the DNA is TGTGCCAGCAGTTACTCCGACAGGGGGCCTGAAAAACTGTTTTTT. Its protein product is CASSYSDRGPEKLFF. The V gene is TRBV6-6, the J gene TRBJ1-4; 10 positions agree with TRBD1. CDR3 length: 15 residues. CDR1 MNHNY and CDR2 SVGAGI come from the germline V gene (reference sequence). The ends lost 0 bases at V and 7 bases at J; junction bases unmatched: 2.

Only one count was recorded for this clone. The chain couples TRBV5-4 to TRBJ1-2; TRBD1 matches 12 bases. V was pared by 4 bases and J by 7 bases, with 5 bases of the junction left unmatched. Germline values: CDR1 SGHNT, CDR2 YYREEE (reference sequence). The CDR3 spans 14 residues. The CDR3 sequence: CASSGGTGGRGYTF. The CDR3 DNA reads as TGTGCCAGCAGCGGGGGGACAGGGGGCCGTGGCTACACCTTC.

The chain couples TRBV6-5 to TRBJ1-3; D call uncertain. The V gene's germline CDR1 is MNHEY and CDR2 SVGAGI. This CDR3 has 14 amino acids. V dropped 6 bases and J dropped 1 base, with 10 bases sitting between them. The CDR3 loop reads CASSTQRSGNTIYF. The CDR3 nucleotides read TGTGCCAGCAGCACACAGAGGTCTGGAAACACCATATATTTT.

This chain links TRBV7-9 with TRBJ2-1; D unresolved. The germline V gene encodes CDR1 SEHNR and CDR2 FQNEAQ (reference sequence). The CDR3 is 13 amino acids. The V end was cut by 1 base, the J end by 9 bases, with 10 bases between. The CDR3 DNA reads TGTGCCAGCAGCTTAGAGAGGTCAAGTGAGCAGTTCTTC. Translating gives CASSLERSSEQFF.

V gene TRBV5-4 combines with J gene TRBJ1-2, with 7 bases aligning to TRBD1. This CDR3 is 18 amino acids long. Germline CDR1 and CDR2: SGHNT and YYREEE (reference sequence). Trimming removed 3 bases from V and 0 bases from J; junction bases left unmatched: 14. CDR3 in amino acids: CASSSLAGGRSTNYGYTF. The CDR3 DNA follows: TGTGCCAGCAGCTCCCTGGCAGGGGGGCGGTCTACTAACTATGGCTACACCTTC.

The CDR3 here is CASSQNRGDNQPQHF. The DNA for the CDR3 is TGTGCCAGCTCACAGAACAGGGGGGACAATCAGCCCCAGCATTTT. The chain carries TRBV18 and TRBJ1-5, with TRBD1 matching over 8 bases. V shed 4 bases and J 3 bases; nucleotides not matched to a gene: 5. The CDR3 sequence is 15 residues long. Germline CDR1 KGHSH, CDR2 LQKENI.